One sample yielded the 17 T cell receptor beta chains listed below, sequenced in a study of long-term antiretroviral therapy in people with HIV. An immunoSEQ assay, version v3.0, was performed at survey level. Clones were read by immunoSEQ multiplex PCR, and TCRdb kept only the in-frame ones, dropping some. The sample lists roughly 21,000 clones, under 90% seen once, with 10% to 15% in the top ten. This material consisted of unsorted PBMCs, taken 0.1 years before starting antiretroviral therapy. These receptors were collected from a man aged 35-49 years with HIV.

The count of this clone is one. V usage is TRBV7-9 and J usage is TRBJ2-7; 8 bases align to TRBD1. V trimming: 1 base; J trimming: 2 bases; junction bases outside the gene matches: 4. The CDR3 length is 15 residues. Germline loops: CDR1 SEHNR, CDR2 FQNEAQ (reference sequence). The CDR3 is CASSLGQGPAYEQYF. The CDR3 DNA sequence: TGTGCCAGCAGCTTAGGACAGGGGCCGGCCTACGAGCAGTACTTC.

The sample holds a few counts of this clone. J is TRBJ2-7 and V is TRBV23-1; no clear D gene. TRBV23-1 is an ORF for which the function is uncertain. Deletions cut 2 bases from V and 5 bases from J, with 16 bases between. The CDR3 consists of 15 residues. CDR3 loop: CASSQTAPIKHEQYF. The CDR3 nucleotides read TGCGCCAGCAGTCAAACGGCCCCCATCAAACACGAGCAGTACTTC.

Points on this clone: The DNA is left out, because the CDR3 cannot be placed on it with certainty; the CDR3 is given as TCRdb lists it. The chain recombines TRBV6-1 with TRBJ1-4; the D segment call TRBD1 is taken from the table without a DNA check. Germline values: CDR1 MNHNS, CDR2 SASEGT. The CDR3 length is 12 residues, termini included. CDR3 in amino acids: CASSVGPGIVIF.

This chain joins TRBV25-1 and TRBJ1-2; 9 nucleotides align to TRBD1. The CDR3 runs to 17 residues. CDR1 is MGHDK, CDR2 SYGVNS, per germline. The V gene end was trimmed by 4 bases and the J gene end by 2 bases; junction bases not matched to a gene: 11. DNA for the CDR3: TGTGCCAGCAGTGCCTATTTATCCGGGACAGGGAACTATGGCTACACCTTC. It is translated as CASSAYLSGTGNYGYTF.

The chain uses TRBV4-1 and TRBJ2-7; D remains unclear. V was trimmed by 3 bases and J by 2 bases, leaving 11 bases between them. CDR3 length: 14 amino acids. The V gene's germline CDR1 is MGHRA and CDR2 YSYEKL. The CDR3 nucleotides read TGCGCCAGCAGCCATCCCCCGATTCCCTACGAGCAGTACTTC. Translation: CASSHPPIPYEQYF.

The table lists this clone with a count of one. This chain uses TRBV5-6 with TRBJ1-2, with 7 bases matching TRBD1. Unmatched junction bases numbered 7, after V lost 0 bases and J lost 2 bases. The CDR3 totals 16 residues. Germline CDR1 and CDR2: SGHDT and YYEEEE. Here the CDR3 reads CASSLAGGFGNYGYTF. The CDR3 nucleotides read TGTGCCAGCAGCTTGGCAGGGGGTTTCGGCAACTATGGCTACACCTTC.

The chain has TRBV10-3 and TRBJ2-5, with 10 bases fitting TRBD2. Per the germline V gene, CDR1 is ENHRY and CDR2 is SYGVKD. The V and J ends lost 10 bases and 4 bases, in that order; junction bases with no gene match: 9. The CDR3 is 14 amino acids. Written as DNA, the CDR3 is TGTGCCACCTCACCGGGACTAGCGACAGAGACCCAGTACTTC. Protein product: CATSPGLATETQYF.

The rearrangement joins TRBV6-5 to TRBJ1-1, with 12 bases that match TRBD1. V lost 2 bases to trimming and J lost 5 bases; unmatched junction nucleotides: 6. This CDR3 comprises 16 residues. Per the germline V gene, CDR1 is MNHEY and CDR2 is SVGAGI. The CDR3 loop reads CASSYRDRGRRTEAFF. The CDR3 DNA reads TGTGCCAGCAGTTACCGGGACAGGGGGCGCAGGACTGAAGCTTTCTTT.

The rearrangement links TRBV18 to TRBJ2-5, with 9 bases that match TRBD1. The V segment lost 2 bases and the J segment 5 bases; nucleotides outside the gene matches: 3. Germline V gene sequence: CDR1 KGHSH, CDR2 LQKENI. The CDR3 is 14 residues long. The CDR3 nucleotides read TGTGCCAGCTCACCAACAGGGGGCTCGGAGACCCAGTACTTC. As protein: CASSPTGGSETQYF.

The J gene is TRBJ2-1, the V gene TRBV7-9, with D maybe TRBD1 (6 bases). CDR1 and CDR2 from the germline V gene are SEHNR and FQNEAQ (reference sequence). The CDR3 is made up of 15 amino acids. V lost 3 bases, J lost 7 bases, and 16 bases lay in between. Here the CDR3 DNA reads TGTGCCAGCAGCTTGGGGCAGGGGTACTATAATGAGCAGTTCTTC. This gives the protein CASSLGQGYYNEQFF.

CDR3 sequence (DNA): TGTGCCAGCAGCCGGGACTCAAGGGAAAACACCATATATTTT. It codes for CASSRDSRENTIYF. This rearrangement joins TRBV27 to TRBJ1-3, with a weak D call TRBD1 (5 bases). Looked up from germline, CDR1 is MNHEY and CDR2 is SMNVEV (reference sequence). CDR3 length equals 14 residues. V was trimmed by 6 bases and J by 6 bases, leaving 15 bases between them.

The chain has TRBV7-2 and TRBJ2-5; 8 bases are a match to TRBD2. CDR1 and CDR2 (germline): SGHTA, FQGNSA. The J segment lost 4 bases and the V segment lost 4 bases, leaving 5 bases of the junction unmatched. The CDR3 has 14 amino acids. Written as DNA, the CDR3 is TGTGCCAGCAGCTCTTATCTAGCGGGAGAGACCCAGTACTTC. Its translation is CASSSYLAGETQYF.

CDR3 in amino acids: CASSLAFSRGETQYF. The CDR3 DNA reads TGTGCCAGCAGCTTAGCATTCTCCCGGGGAGAGACCCAGTACTTC. The chain uses TRBV7-2 and TRBJ2-5, with D tentatively TRBD2 (5 bases). The CDR3 spans 15 residues. The ends were cut back, 0 bases at V and 4 bases at J, with 12 bases in the middle. In germline, CDR1 is SGHTA, CDR2 FQGNSA.

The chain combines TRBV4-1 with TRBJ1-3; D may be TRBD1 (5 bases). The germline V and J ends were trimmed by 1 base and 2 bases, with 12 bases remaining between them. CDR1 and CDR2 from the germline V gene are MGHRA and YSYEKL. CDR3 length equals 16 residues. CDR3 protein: CASSQGSARAGNTIYF. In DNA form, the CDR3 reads TGCGCCAGCAGCCAAGGGTCGGCCAGGGCTGGAAACACCATATATTTT.

This CDR3 reads CASSLWFGASTDTQYF. CDR3 sequence (DNA): TGTGCCAGCAGCTTGTGGTTCGGGGCTAGCACAGATACGCAGTATTTT. V is TRBV5-5 and J is TRBJ2-3; D is perhaps TRBD1 or TRBD2 (5 bases each). CDR3 size: 16 residues. The V gene lost 1 base and the J gene lost 0 bases, with 12 bases spanning the gap. Germline assignment: CDR1 SGHKS and CDR2 YYEKEE (reference sequence). The whole variable domain, remainder taken from reference TRBV5-5 and TRBJ2-3, is DAGVTQSPTHLIKTRGQQVTLRCSPISGHKSVSWYQQVLGQGPQFIFQYYEKEERGRGNFPDRFSARQFPNYSSELNVNALLLGDSALYLCASSLWFGASTDTQYFGPGTRLTVL.

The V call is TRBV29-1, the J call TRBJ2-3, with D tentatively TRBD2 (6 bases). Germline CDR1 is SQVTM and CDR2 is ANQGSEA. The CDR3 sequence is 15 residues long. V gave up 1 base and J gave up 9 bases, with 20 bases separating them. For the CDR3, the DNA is TGCAGCGTTGAAGGTCCTCGGGGGTTCCTAGAGACGCAGTATTTT. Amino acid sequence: CSVEGPRGFLETQYF.

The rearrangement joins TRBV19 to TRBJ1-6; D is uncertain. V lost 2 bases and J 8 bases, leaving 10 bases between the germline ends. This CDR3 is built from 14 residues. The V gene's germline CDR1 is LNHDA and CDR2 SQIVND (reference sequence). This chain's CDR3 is CASSIRLRDSPLHF. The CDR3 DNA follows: TGTGCCAGTAGTATAAGGTTAAGGGATTCACCCCTCCACTTT.